These 13 T cell receptor beta chains share one sample of origin, sequenced in a study of cytomegalovirus exposure and HLA in healthy donors. PCR primers comprised 60 Vbeta and 13 Jbeta primers. Profiled with immunoSEQ multiplex PCR; TCRdb holds only in-frame clones, not every one. The sample carries under 200,000 clones, 68% recorded once. Source material: PBMCs. These receptors were collected from a woman aged 40 to 55 in good health and CMV-seropositive.

The rearrangement joins TRBV19 to TRBJ2-3; 7 nucleotides line up with TRBD2. The germline V gene encodes CDR1 LNHDA and CDR2 SQIVND (reference sequence). This CDR3 is 13 amino acids long. V was clipped by 8 bases and J by 6 bases; unmatched bases: 8. CDR3 coding DNA: TGTGCCAGTGGACTAGGCCGTGGGGATACGCAGTATTTT. Residues: CASGLGRGDTQYF.

The J gene is TRBJ2-7, the V gene TRBV2; tentatively, D is TRBD2 (5 bases). CDR3 size: 11 residues. V lost 9 bases, J lost 6 bases, and 12 bases lay in between. CDR1 and CDR2 from the germline V gene are SNHLY and FYNNEI. In DNA, the CDR3 is TGTGCCAGTCGAGGGCAGGTCGAGCAGTACTTC. This encodes CASRGQVEQYF.

J is TRBJ1-1 and V is TRBV28; tentative D call: TRBD1 (5 bases). From germline, CDR1 is MDHEN and CDR2 SYDVKM. V was pared by 6 bases and J by 1 base, with 9 bases between. The CDR3 runs 13 residues. Written as DNA, the CDR3 is TGTGCCAGCAGCACCCAGGGGAACACTGAAGCTTTCTTT. This sequence encodes CASSTQGNTEAFF.

This chain connects TRBV19 to TRBJ2-1; 11 nucleotides align to TRBD2. V lost 4 bases, J lost 7 bases, and 6 bases stayed unmatched. The V gene's germline CDR1 is LNHDA and CDR2 SQIVND (reference sequence). This CDR3 contains 15 residues. The DNA of the CDR3 is TGTGCCAGTAGTAGGGCTAGCGGGGGGACTAATGAGCAGTTCTTC. This codes for CASSRASGGTNEQFF.

This chain uses TRBV19 with TRBJ1-1; D gene uncertain. CDR1 is LNHDA and CDR2 is SQIVND in the germline V gene (reference sequence). This CDR3 contains 12 residues. V was trimmed by 5 bases and J by 10 bases, leaving 14 bases between them. CDR3 nucleotides: TGTGCCAGTAGTGTTAGGAGAAGAGCAGCTTTCTTT. Protein sequence: CASSVRRRAAFF.

J is TRBJ1-1 and V is TRBV13; possibly TRBD1 for D (6 bases). The CDR3 extends over 13 amino acids. In germline, CDR1 is PRHDT, CDR2 FYEKMQ (reference sequence). V was clipped by 11 bases and J by 4 bases, with 17 bases between them. CDR3 bases: TGTGCCGGGTCGACAGGTTCTAGCACTGAAGCTTTCTTT. This translates into CAGSTGSSTEAFF.

The chain uses TRBV2 and TRBJ1-1; D is perhaps TRBD1 (5 bases). The CDR3 runs 15 residues. V was pared by 7 bases and J by 5 bases, with 20 bases between. Germline lookup yields CDR1 SNHLY and CDR2 FYNNEI. The chain's CDR3 is CASKMGGTGRTEAFF. CDR3 DNA sequence: TGTGCCAGCAAGATGGGGGGTACGGGGAGGACTGAAGCTTTCTTT.

The chain employs TRBV2 and TRBJ2-1; unclear D gene. Germline assignment: CDR1 SNHLY and CDR2 FYNNEI. CDR3 length: 13 residues. With 11 bases removed from V and 6 bases from J, the gap between germline ends came to 17 bases. The CDR3 sequence is CAGHRSPGNEQFF. For the CDR3, the DNA is TGTGCCGGTCACCGTAGTCCGGGCAATGAGCAGTTCTTC.

The gene calls are TRBV7-2 and TRBJ2-3; TRBD2 matches 7 bases. Germline loops: CDR1 SGHTA, CDR2 FQGNSA. J gave up 2 bases and V 2 bases, and 4 bases lay outside the gene matches. The CDR3 has 15 residues. CDR3 residues: CASSLTGGTTDTQYF. For the CDR3, the DNA is TGTGCCAGCAGCTTAACCGGGGGGACCACAGATACGCAGTATTTT.

The rearrangement links TRBV9 to TRBJ1-6; 10 nucleotides agree with TRBD1. The germline gives CDR1 SGDLS, CDR2 YYNGEE. Losses at the gene ends were 0 bases for V and 7 bases for J; bases not matched to a gene: 13. This CDR3 is 19 amino acids long. The CDR3 region has the DNA TGTGCCAGCAGCGTAGCGGAATCCTTAGGACAGGGGGGGAATTCACCCCTCCACTTT. This encodes CASSVAESLGQGGNSPLHF.

This chain links TRBV4-3 with TRBJ2-1, with 10 positions matching TRBD2. From germline, CDR1 is LGHNA and CDR2 YSLEER. The CDR3 sequence is 15 residues long. V was clipped by 1 base and J by 9 bases; unmatched bases: 6. CDR3 bases: TGCGCCAGCAGCCAAGTAGCGGGAGGTGACGGTGAGCAGTTCTTC. Protein: CASSQVAGGDGEQFF.

This chain connects TRBV6-5 to TRBJ2-2; 8 bases agree with TRBD1. V lost 5 bases, J lost 9 bases, and 2 bases stayed unmatched. This CDR3 spans 12 amino acids. In germline, CDR1 is MNHEY, CDR2 SVGAGI. The CDR3 here is CASSGQGRELFF. The CDR3 DNA is TGTGCCAGCAGTGGACAGGGCAGGGAGCTGTTTTTT.

J is TRBJ1-1 and V is TRBV6-1; 8 nucleotides align to TRBD1. The CDR3 spans 15 residues. The ends lost 5 bases at V and 5 bases at J; junction bases unmatched: 10. The germline CDR1 and CDR2 sequences are MNHNS and SASEGT. The CDR3 sequence is CASSLPGQGRTEAFF. CDR3 bases: TGTGCCAGCAGTCTCCCTGGACAGGGAAGAACTGAAGCTTTCTTT.